This T cell receptor beta chain was obtained from a study of blood T cell repertoires in COVID-19. Study-wide background: Acute-phase and convalescent COVID-19 samples originated in the United States, Italy and Spain.

V lost 4 bases to trimming and J lost 2 bases, with 10 bases between them. Germline V lookup: CDR1 SGHNT, CDR2 YYREEE (reference sequence). This CDR3 spans 13 amino acids. The method was immunoSEQ multiplex PCR; TCRdb's version includes in-frame clones alone and lacks a portion of them. The sample lists around 320,000 clones, 85% to 90% seen once, with around 10% in the top ten. This clonotype was obtained from a woman aged 25 to 39 with COVID-19, enrolled during active disease. Material: peripheral blood. The rearrangement links TRBV5-4 to TRBJ2-7; D gene uncertain. CDR3 residues: CASSGGTTYEQYF. CDR3 coding DNA: TGTGCCAGCAGCGGCGGAACTACCTACGAGCAGTACTTC.